The 17 T cell receptor beta chains below were found in one sample sequenced in a study of blood T cell repertoires in COVID-19. Generated by immunoSEQ multiplex PCR, the TCRdb table keeps only in-frame clones and is missing some. There are approximately 260,000 clones in the sample; roughly 82% occur only once, and more than 4.5% lies in the top ten. The specimen was peripheral blood. Source of these receptors: a woman at least 80 years old with active or convalescent COVID-19.

J is TRBJ2-1 and V is TRBV7-9; 12 positions agree with TRBD2. V lost 3 bases to trimming and J lost 9 bases; unmatched junction nucleotides: 6. The germline CDR1 and CDR2 sequences are SEHNR and FQNEAQ (reference sequence). The CDR3 consists of 15 residues. The CDR3 bases are TGTGCCAGCAGCTTGACTAGCGGGGGATATGGTGAGCAGTTCTTC. Residues: CASSLTSGGYGEQFF.

The CDR3: CASTVDRVQPQHF. Here the CDR3 DNA reads TGTGCCAGCACCGTCGACAGGGTACAGCCCCAGCATTTT. The chain carries TRBV7-2 and TRBJ1-5; 7 nucleotides line up with TRBD1. The V and J ends lost 7 bases and 7 bases, in that order; junction bases with no gene match: 7. The germline V gene has CDR1 SGHTA and CDR2 FQGNSA. This CDR3 has 13 amino acids.

The chain combines TRBV15 with TRBJ1-5; 9 bases agree with TRBD1. V gave up 5 bases and J gave up 6 bases; unmatched junction bases: 5. Germline V CDR1 and CDR2: LNHNV, YYDKDF (reference sequence). The CDR3 has 14 residues. The CDR3 protein is CATSVDRGAQPQHF. CDR3 in DNA: TGTGCCACCAGCGTCGACAGGGGGGCTCAGCCCCAGCATTTT. The full variable domain, in which reference TRBV15 and TRBJ1-5 provide the parts outside the CDR3, is DAMVIQNPRYQVTQFGKPVTLSCSQTLNHNVMYWYQQKSSQAPKLLFHYYDKDFNNEADTPDNFQSRRPNTSFCFLDIRSPGLGDTAMYLCATSVDRGAQPQHFGDGTRLSIL.

Details on this clone: The sample contains more than one DNA sequence encoding this CDR3. The chain links TRBV2 to TRBJ2-3, with TRBD1 matching 7 bases. CDR1 SNHLY and CDR2 FYNNEI come from the germline V gene. Trimming removed 6 bases from V and 6 bases from J; junction bases left unmatched: 3. The CDR3 covers 12 residues. CDR3 coding DNA: TGTGCCAGCAGCGACAGGGCGGATACGCAGTATTTT. This codes for CASSDRADTQYF.

V gene TRBV7-9 combines with J gene TRBJ1-1; weak D call: TRBD1 (5 bases). Germline CDR1 and CDR2: SEHNR and FQNEAQ (reference sequence). The length of the CDR3 is 14 residues. V was clipped by 1 base and J by 5 bases, with 11 bases between them. The CDR3 nucleotides are TGTGCCAGCAGCTTAGAAATTGGGGCAACTGAAGCTTTCTTT. It codes for CASSLEIGATEAFF.

This clone came up a few times. The V call is TRBV2, the J call TRBJ1-2; 7 nucleotides agree with TRBD1. The length of the CDR3 is 16 residues. From germline, CDR1 is SNHLY and CDR2 FYNNEI. Unmatched junction bases numbered 14, after V lost 6 bases and J lost 4 bases. CDR3 DNA sequence: TGTGCCAGCAGCTTGGGACAGATACGGCGGGGCTATGGCTACACCTTC. Translation gives CASSLGQIRRGYGYTF.

The gene calls are TRBV3-1 (or the pseudogene TRBV3-2) and TRBJ2-7; 10 nucleotides agree with TRBD1. The trim removed 4 bases at V and 5 bases at J, leaving 5 bases unmatched. The CDR3 extends over 14 amino acids. Germline V gene lookup returns CDR1 LGHDT and CDR2 YNNKEL (reference sequence). The CDR3 here is CASSPTGGRNEQYF. The CDR3 nucleotides read TGTGCCAGCAGCCCGACAGGGGGCAGAAACGAGCAGTACTTC.

For the CDR3, the DNA is TGCGCCAGCAGCTTGGATCCAGGGGGCTCAGATACGCAGTATTTT. This codes for CASSLDPGGSDTQYF. The gene calls are TRBV5-1 and TRBJ2-3, with 8 bases identical to TRBD1. The CDR3 spans 15 residues. The germline gives CDR1 SGHRS, CDR2 YFSETQ. After removal of 0 bases from V and 4 bases from J, the junction contained 4 bases not matched to a gene.

V gene TRBV6-2 or TRBV6-3 combines with J gene TRBJ2-1; 8 bases are shared with TRBD1. V lost 7 bases, J lost 1 base, and 9 bases stayed unmatched. Germline V CDR1 and CDR2: MNHEY, SVGEGT. CDR3 length: 16 amino acids. In DNA, the CDR3 is TGTGCCAGCACCCCTTTGGGACAGGCGTCCTACAATGAGCAGTTCTTC. Its translation is CASTPLGQASYNEQFF.

This chain's CDR3 is CASSIGGTVNTEAFF. The CDR3 coding sequence is TGTGCCAGCAGTATCGGAGGGACAGTGAACACTGAAGCTTTCTTT. The rearrangement uses TRBV2 and TRBJ1-1; 7 bases map to TRBD1. J lost 0 bases, V lost 5 bases, and 6 bases had no gene match. Germline assignment: CDR1 SNHLY and CDR2 FYNNEI. There are 15 residues in the CDR3.

The chain couples TRBV9 to TRBJ1-2; 7 bases are shared with TRBD1. From germline, CDR1 is SGDLS and CDR2 YYNGEE. V lost 0 bases and J lost 2; bases outside the gene matches: 4. The CDR3 totals 15 residues. This CDR3 reads CASSVGQGSNYGYTF. The CDR3 DNA sequence: TGTGCCAGCAGCGTAGGACAGGGTAGCAACTATGGCTACACCTTC.

This chain uses TRBV5-1 with TRBJ2-5; 14 bases map to TRBD2. The J segment lost 5 bases and the V segment lost 3 bases, leaving 6 bases of the junction unmatched. The germline V gene encodes CDR1 SGHRS and CDR2 YFSETQ. The CDR3 loop spans 16 amino acids. In DNA form, the CDR3 reads TGCGCCAGCAGCTCGACTAGCGGGAGGGCCCGGGAGACCCAGTACTTC. Its translation: CASSSTSGRARETQYF.

This clone was seen only a few times. The chain recombines TRBV5-4 with TRBJ2-3; 8 bases align to TRBD2. The CDR3 extends over 12 amino acids. J was trimmed by 12 bases and V by 4 bases; bases with no gene match: 7. The germline V gene encodes CDR1 SGHNT and CDR2 YYREEE (reference sequence). DNA for the CDR3: TGTGCCAGCAGCCCAAGCGGGAGTGGACAGTATTTT. It is translated as CASSPSGSGQYF. Drawing the rest from reference TRBV5-4 and TRBJ2-3, the complete variable domain is ETGVTQSPTHLIKTRGQQVTLRCSSQSGHNTVSWYQQALGQGPQFIFQYYREEENGRGNFPPRFSGLQFPNYSSELNVNALELDDSALYLCASSPSGSGQYFGPGTRLTVL.

The chain couples TRBV27 to TRBJ1-5; D unresolved. CDR1 and CDR2 from the germline V gene are MNHEY and SMNVEV (reference sequence). CDR3 size: 11 residues. V lost 7 bases to trimming and J lost 9 bases, with 10 bases between them. CDR3 bases: TGTGCCAGCACCCTAGTTTCGCCCCAGCATTTT. This codes for CASTLVSPQHF.

The chain is built from TRBV11-3 and TRBJ1-1; D unresolved. Germline loops: CDR1 SGHNT, CDR2 YENEEA. CDR3 length: 13 amino acids. With 5 bases removed from V and 2 bases from J, the gap between germline ends came to 9 bases. CDR3: CASSPGSNTEAFF. The DNA of the CDR3 is TGTGCCAGCAGCCCAGGCTCTAACACTGAAGCTTTCTTT.

The chain recombines TRBV2 with TRBJ1-5, with 9 bases fitting TRBD1. CDR1 is SNHLY and CDR2 is FYNNEI in the germline V gene. J gave up 7 bases and V 5 bases, and 12 bases lay outside the gene matches. This CDR3 contains 16 residues. The DNA of the CDR3 is TGTGCCAGCAGTCCCACCGGCCGACAGGGGGGGCAGCCCCAGCATTTT. Translating gives CASSPTGRQGGQPQHF.

This clone was seen just once. The V gene is TRBV2, the J gene TRBJ2-5; 8 bases match TRBD1. V lost 5 bases and J lost 7; bases outside the gene matches: 6. CDR1 and CDR2 (germline): SNHLY, FYNNEI. This CDR3 spans 13 amino acids. For the CDR3, the DNA is TGTGCCAGCAGTTCGGACAGGGCGCGGACCCAGTACTTC. Protein product: CASSSDRARTQYF.